These 9 T cell receptor beta chains originate from one sample sequenced in a study of shared T cell receptors in the human thymus (dated by TCRdb to the early 2020s). The protocol used for the library was the immunoSEQ multiplex PCR assay. TCRdb re-hosts the immuneACCESS table, in-frame sequences only. Its copies lack some clones; in the studies checked, an unresolved V gene accounts for under half of them, and the cause for the rest is not known. In all, the sample holds 500,000 to 850,000 clones, and 87% of those were seen once. The top ten constitute more than 0.009% of the sample. These sequences were also reported in another study, on human thymus T cells.

The source material was thymocytes. All receptors come from a boy less than two years old with a congenital heart defect. Donor details come from another sample of the same person, matched by shared clones.

The J gene is TRBJ1-4, the V gene TRBV6-5; 9 positions match TRBD1. This CDR3 has 15 residues. Germline CDR1 is MNHEY and CDR2 is SVGAGI. Unmatched junction bases numbered 10, after V lost 6 bases and J lost 8 bases. The CDR3 bases are TGTGCCAGCAGAAGGAGGACAGGGGTACTAGAAAAACTGTTTTTT. It is translated as CASRRRTGVLEKLFF.

V and J are TRBV5-6 and TRBJ2-1; 8 bases line up with TRBD2. V shed 1 base and J 4 bases; nucleotides not matched to a gene: 16. Germline CDR1 SGHDT, CDR2 YYEEEE. The CDR3 totals 19 residues. DNA of the CDR3: TGTGCCAGCAGCTTGAACCTACCCCACTATAGCGGGGAGTACAATGAGCAGTTCTTC. Amino acid sequence: CASSLNLPHYSGEYNEQFF.

In this sample, this clone turned up once. V and J are TRBV10-1 and TRBJ2-1, with D uncertain. Trimming removed 3 bases from V and 0 bases from J, with 15 bases in between. CDR1 is WNHNN, CDR2 SYGVQD, per germline (reference sequence). The CDR3 has 17 residues. CDR3 protein: CASSDNPQWSSYNEQFF. The CDR3 nucleotides read TGCGCCAGCAGTGACAACCCCCAATGGAGCTCCTACAATGAGCAGTTCTTC.

The chain links TRBV6-1 to TRBJ1-1; D ambiguous. Germline CDR1 reads MNHNS; CDR2 reads SASEGT. The CDR3 spans 14 residues. Trimming removed 4 bases at V and 2 bases at J, with 11 bases between. The CDR3 nucleotides are TGTGCCAGCAGTGTTTGGGAGAGAAACACTGAAGCTTTCTTT. Its protein is CASSVWERNTEAFF.

This rearrangement joins TRBV27 to TRBJ2-7; 8 bases fit TRBD1. The CDR3 contains 14 residues. Germline CDR1 MNHEY, CDR2 SMNVEV (reference sequence). V shed 8 bases and J 4 bases; nucleotides not matched to a gene: 10. CDR3 loop: CASSTGTGFYEQYF. CDR3 in DNA: TGTGCCAGCTCGACCGGGACAGGCTTTTACGAGCAGTACTTC.

The chain couples TRBV28 to TRBJ1-5; D possibly corresponds to TRBD1 (5 bases). Germline CDR1 is MDHEN and CDR2 is SYDVKM. The CDR3 has 16 amino acids. Trimming left V 6 bases short and J 6 bases short, with 21 bases between. The CDR3 reads CASSPYGGGVGQPQHF. In DNA form, the CDR3 reads TGTGCCAGCAGCCCCTACGGGGGGGGAGTCGGTCAGCCCCAGCATTTT. Filled out from reference TRBV28 and TRBJ1-5, the complete variable domain reads DVKVTQSSRYLVKRTGEKVFLECVQDMDHENMFWYRQDPGLGLRLIYFSYDVKMKEKGDIPEGYSVSREKKERFSLILESASTNQTSMYLCASSPYGGGVGQPQHFGDGTRLSIL.

This rearrangement joins TRBV4-3 to TRBJ1-1; D is possibly TRBD1 (6 bases). The germline V gene encodes CDR1 LGHNA and CDR2 YSLEER. The CDR3 sequence is 16 residues long. The V gene lost 4 bases and the J gene lost 2 bases, with 17 bases spanning the gap. CDR3 DNA sequence: TGCGCCAGCAGCCGACGACTGACAGGAGATAACACTGAAGCTTTCTTT. Translating it yields CASSRRLTGDNTEAFF.

The rearrangement uses TRBV29-1 and TRBJ2-7, with TRBD1 as a possible D gene (5 bases). The CDR3 is 12 residues long. V dropped 4 bases and J dropped 2 bases, with 9 bases sitting between them. Per germline, CDR1 SQVTM and CDR2 ANQGSEA. The DNA for the CDR3 is TGCAGCGTTGGCAGGGCCCCCTACGAGCAGTACTTC. Encoded protein: CSVGRAPYEQYF.

This chain links TRBV7-2 with TRBJ2-7; 8 bases are a match to TRBD1. With 3 bases clipped from V and 2 bases from J, the junction kept 6 bases outside the gene matches. Germline V gives CDR1 SGHTA, CDR2 FQGNSA. The CDR3 sequence is 15 residues long. CDR3 sequence reads: CASSFRDRLTYEQYF. DNA for the CDR3: TGTGCCAGCAGCTTCCGGGACAGGCTAACCTACGAGCAGTACTTC.